Here is one T cell receptor (beta chain) with its context. TCRdb recomputed calls from the reads with MiXCR, one row per CDR3 protein. The data contain fewer than 250,000 distinct CDR3 sequences, roughly 26% of them singletons. The data are from a study of kidney transplant recipient with SARS-CoV-2 infection. CDR1 and CDR2 (germline): ENHRY, SYGVKD. The CDR3 runs 18 residues. The V gene end was trimmed by 7 bases and the J gene end by 1 base; junction bases not matched to a gene: 14. The TCR originated in a young adult male patient who had COVID-19 and was a kidney transplant recipient. Some T cells could come from the graft donor. The chain joins TRBV10-3 to TRBJ2-2; 8 bases map to TRBD1. The specimen was a blood sample, collected at baseline and on day 111 from a kidney transplant recipient. CDR3 sequence (DNA): TGTGCCATCAAGACGGACAGGGCCGGTCGTTTGAACACCGGGGAGCTGTTTTTT. As protein: CAIKTDRAGRLNTGELFF.